This entry concerns a single T cell receptor (beta chain). Antigen: not known. Naive-designated CD8 cells lacked CD45RO, were positively enriched for CCR7, and omitted terminally differentiated effector memory CD45RA+ cells. This entry belongs to a study of shared clonotypes between healthy human individuals. Overall study findings and caveats: Memory subsets had estimated richness that was generally smaller than that of naive subsets. At large depth, rarefaction still showed sorted-subset sequencing to be incomplete.

Generated by immunoSEQ multiplex PCR, the TCRdb table keeps only in-frame clones and is missing some. This sample has millions of clones, with about 95% found just once. J lost 1 base, V lost 7 bases, and 7 bases had no gene match. Germline V CDR1 and CDR2: WSHSY, SAAADI. The CDR3 consists of 16 residues. This clonotype was obtained from a man between 18 and 29 years old in good health. V is TRBV10-2 and J is TRBJ2-3, with TRBD2 identical over 11 bases. The sequenced sample was naive CD8+ T cells sorted from blood. CDR3 nucleotides: TGCGCCAGCACCGAAGTACTAGCGGGGGGCACAGATACGCAGTATTTT. It encodes CASTEVLAGGTDTQYF.